These T cell receptor beta chains were read from a single sample in a study of cytomegalovirus exposure and HLA in healthy donors. TCRdb keeps only in-frame clones here, not all; method: immunoSEQ multiplex PCR. The sample holds over 100,000 clones; around 83% are singletons and the top ten take approximately 3.1%. The sequenced sample was PBMCs. These receptors originate from a woman younger than 35 in good health and CMV-seropositive. Each CDR3 is given with its conserved first and last residue. Fields, in order: V gene, D gene, clone size, J gene, CDR3 DNA, CDR3 protein. A D gene is named only where the DNA matches it firmly. Clone size is given for some rows only: seen once, a few or many times, or a class if the clone is expanded.

>TRBV4-2|.|.|TRBJ2-3
TGTGCCAGCAGCCAGGCCTCTAGCACAGATACGCAGTATTTT
CASSQASSTDTQYF
>TRBV11-2|.|.|TRBJ2-1
TGTGCCAGCAGCCTGAGCTACAATGAGCAGTTCTTC
CASSLSYNEQFF
>TRBV10-3|.|.|TRBJ1-1
TGTGCCATCAGTGGGGAGACCGATGAAGCTTTCTTT
CAISGETDEAFF
>TRBV5-4|.|.|TRBJ2-2
TGTGCCAGCAGCTCTCCCTACGACGGGGAGAACACCGGGGAGCTGTTTTTT
CASSSPYDGENTGELFF
>TRBV5-4|.|.|TRBJ2-3
TGTGCCAGCAGGATTTCGGGCACAGATACGCAGTATTTT
CASRISGTDTQYF
>TRBV10-1|.|few|TRBJ2-2
TGCGCCAGCAGTGAGACTTTCACCGGGGAGCTGTTTTTT
CASSETFTGELFF
>TRBV30|TRBD1|.|TRBJ1-2
TGTGCCTGGAATCACAGGGGCTTACTTAACTATGGCTACACCTTC
CAWNHRGLLNYGYTF
>TRBV5-6|TRBD2|.|TRBJ2-2
TGTGCCAGCACCTCCTCATCTAGCGGGGGGGCCAGCACCGGGGAGCTGTTTTTT
CASTSSSSGGASTGELFF
>TRBV9|TRBD2|.|TRBJ2-2
TGTGCCAGCAGCCCATCGGGAGGTCTGCTAGCCGGGGAGCTGTTTTTT
CASSPSGGLLAGELFF
>TRBV2|.|.|TRBJ2-5
TGTGCCAGCAGTGTGACGGGTGAGACCCAGTACTTC
CASSVTGETQYF
>TRBV5-6|TRBD1|.|TRBJ2-1
TGTGCCAGCAGCTTGGGAGACAGGGGGCTTACGGATGAGCAGTTCTTC
CASSLGDRGLTDEQFF
>TRBV4-1|.|.|TRBJ1-2
TGCGCCAGCAGCCCTATATTAGGGGAAGGCTACACCTTC
CASSPILGEGYTF
>TRBV4-1|.|.|TRBJ2-2
TGCGCCAGCAGCCAAGATCCCCCGGGAGTCAACACCGGGGAGCTGTTTTTT
CASSQDPPGVNTGELFF
>TRBV15|.|.|TRBJ1-4
TGTGCCACCAGCTCACCGGGATCAACTAATGAAAAACTGTTTTTT
CATSSPGSTNEKLFF
>TRBV1|.|once|TRBJ1-1
TGCACCAGCAGCCAAGAAGGAGTATCGGACACTGAAGCTTTCTTT
CTSSQEGVSDTEAFF
>TRBV27|.|.|TRBJ2-7
TGTGCCAGCAGATCAGGCAGCGGGGAGCAGTACTTC
CASRSGSGEQYF
>TRBV5-1|TRBD1|.|TRBJ2-1
TGCGCCAGCATCTCAGGGGGCGCCCCAGGGAATGAGCAGTTCTTC
CASISGGAPGNEQFF
>TRBV28|.|.|TRBJ2-7
TGTGCCAGCAGTTTAGGCCAGGCAAGCTCCTACGAGCAGTACTTC
CASSLGQASSYEQYF
>TRBV4-1|.|.|TRBJ2-3
TGCGCCAGCAGCGGCTCGACAGATACGCAGTATTTT
CASSGSTDTQYF
>TRBV25-1|TRBD1|.|TRBJ1-6
TGTGCCAGTTCCGGGACAGGGAATTCACCCCTCCACTTT
CASSGTGNSPLHF
>TRBV5-1|.|once|TRBJ2-1
TGCGCCAGCAGCTTGGGCCGGAATGAGCAGTTCTTC
CASSLGRNEQFF
>TRBV4-1|TRBD1|.|TRBJ2-4
TGCGCCAGCAGCCAGACGTGGACAGGGCTAGCCAAAAACATTCAGTACTTC
CASSQTWTGLAKNIQYF
>TRBV19|.|.|TRBJ1-4
TGTGCCAGTAGCCCAACCACAGGGCGAGGTAATGAAAAACTGTTTTTT
CASSPTTGRGNEKLFF
>TRBV5-1|TRBD2|.|TRBJ2-7
TGCGCCAGCAGCTTGGGGGCGGGGGGGCCCTACGAGCAGTACTTC
CASSLGAGGPYEQYF
>TRBV27|.|.|TRBJ1-4
TGTGCCAGCAGTTTTGTCGGAACTAATGAAAAACTGTTTTTT
CASSFVGTNEKLFF
>TRBV19|.|.|TRBJ2-7
TGTGCCAGTAGGGCAGGGGACGAGCAGTACTTC
CASRAGDEQYF
>TRBV28|TRBD1|.|TRBJ1-5
TGTGCCAGCAGTCGCAGGGGGCTGAGCAATCAGCCCCAGCATTTT
CASSRRGLSNQPQHF
>TRBV4-1|TRBD2|once|TRBJ2-5
TGCGCCAGCAGCCGGCAACACGGGGGGGCCAGAGAGACCCAGTACTTC
CASSRQHGGARETQYF
>TRBV12-5|TRBD2|once|TRBJ2-7
TGTGCTAGTGGCCCAGGCGGGGGGGTGTACGAGCAGTACTTC
CASGPGGGVYEQYF
>TRBV11-3|.|once|TRBJ2-5
TGTGCCAGCAGCTTAGGGGGCTACCAAGAGACCCAGTACTTC
CASSLGGYQETQYF
>TRBV5-4|.|.|TRBJ1-1
TGTGCCAGCAGCGGCAGTAACACTGAAGCTTTCTTT
CASSGSNTEAFF
>TRBV29-1|.|.|TRBJ1-2
TGCAGCTTACCAACGAATGAGGAAAACTATGGCTACACCTTC
CSLPTNEENYGYTF
>TRBV5-1|.|once|TRBJ2-5
TGCGCCAGCAGCTTGGGGCCTTTAGAGACCCAGTACTTC
CASSLGPLETQYF
>TRBV6-5|TRBD1|.|TRBJ2-2
TGTGCCAGCAGTTACAGGACAGGGATCATGGGGGAGCTGTTTTTT
CASSYRTGIMGELFF
>TRBV11-2|TRBD2|.|TRBJ2-3
TGTGCCAGCAGCTTAGTTGCGGGGGGGCCTACAGATACGCAGTATTTT
CASSLVAGGPTDTQYF
>TRBV5-1|.|.|TRBJ2-1
TGCGCCAGCAGCTCCGGGTCGAATGAGCAGTTCTTC
CASSSGSNEQFF
>TRBV5-4|TRBD1|.|TRBJ1-5
TGTGCCAGCAGCAAGGACAGGGGGCACAATCAGCCCCAGCATTTT
CASSKDRGHNQPQHF
>TRBV25-1|.|.|TRBJ1-5
TGTGCCAGCAGTGAATGGGGGGGTCAGCCCCAGCATTTT
CASSEWGGQPQHF
>TRBV14|.|.|TRBJ2-3
TGTGCCAGCAGCCAGACGACAGGTAGCACAGATACGCAGTATTTT
CASSQTTGSTDTQYF
>TRBV5-1|TRBD1|.|TRBJ2-5
TGCGCCAGCAGCCAGGACAGGGGCCAAGAGACCCAGTACTTC
CASSQDRGQETQYF
>TRBV5-1|TRBD2|.|TRBJ2-7
TGCGCCAGCAGCTCCCAGCCTGGGGCGGGGGGGACCTACGAGCAGTACTTC
CASSSQPGAGGTYEQYF
>TRBV19|TRBD1|.|TRBJ1-1
TGTGCCAGTACATGGAGAACGGACAGGGGGAACACTGAAGCTTTCTTT
CASTWRTDRGNTEAFF
>TRBV14|TRBD1|.|TRBJ2-7
TGTGCCAGCAGCCAGTTTTCGACAGGGGCCTTCTACGAGCAGTACTTC
CASSQFSTGAFYEQYF
>TRBV2|TRBD1|.|TRBJ2-5
TGTGCCAGCAGTGTAACCGGGACAGGGAACCAAGAGACCCAGTACTTC
CASSVTGTGNQETQYF
>TRBV19|.|.|TRBJ2-7
TGTGCCAGTAGTGGAGGAGGGGTAACTGACGAGCAGTACTTC
CASSGGGVTDEQYF
>TRBV5-4|.|.|TRBJ2-1
TGTGCCAGCAGGGGGGGTCACAATGAGCAGTTCTTC
CASRGGHNEQFF
>TRBV2|.|.|TRBJ1-5
TGTGCCAGCAGCTGGGACATTCAGCCCCAGCATTTT
CASSWDIQPQHF
>TRBV6-5|.|.|TRBJ2-2
TGTGCCAGCAGCCCGATAGGCGGGTCGGGCGGGGAGCTGTTTTTT
CASSPIGGSGGELFF
>TRBV19|.|.|TRBJ2-6
TGTGCCAGTATAAGCATCTCTGGGGCCAACGTCCTGACTTTC
CASISISGANVLTF